These 28 T cell receptor beta chains share one sample of origin, sequenced in a study of lymphopenia after photon versus proton radiotherapy. The method was immunoSEQ multiplex PCR; TCRdb's version includes in-frame clones alone and lacks a portion of them. The sample yields about 4,900 clones, approximately 88% seen once. Sample: peripheral blood, taken from a patient treated with photon-based radiotherapy. Receptor source: an elderly man with cholangiocarcinoma.

The chain carries TRBV4-1 and TRBJ2-7; 10 bases match TRBD1. V lost 3 bases and J lost 2; bases outside the gene matches: 10. Looked up from germline, CDR1 is MGHRA and CDR2 is YSYEKL. The length of the CDR3 is 17 residues. The CDR3: CASSHLATGTGAYEQYF. The CDR3 coding sequence is TGCGCCAGCAGCCATCTGGCAACCGGGACAGGGGCCTACGAGCAGTACTTC.

The chain links TRBV9 to TRBJ2-1; 7 bases are shared with TRBD2. This CDR3 has 16 residues. Germline V CDR1 and CDR2: SGDLS, YYNGEE. Trimming removed 2 bases from V and 3 bases from J; junction bases left unmatched: 8. The CDR3 sequence: CASSVFSSGDYNEQFF. In DNA form, the CDR3 reads TGTGCCAGCAGCGTCTTCTCTAGCGGAGACTACAATGAGCAGTTCTTC.

J is TRBJ1-2 and V is TRBV27; D is unresolved. V was clipped by 2 bases and J by 4 bases, with 14 bases between them. The CDR3 length is 15 residues. Germline V gene sequence: CDR1 MNHEY, CDR2 SMNVEV (reference sequence). CDR3 protein: CASSLEGRSAYGYTF. CDR3 DNA: TGTGCCAGCAGTTTAGAAGGGCGGTCGGCCTATGGCTACACCTTC.

The chain links TRBV6-1 to TRBJ1-1, with 12 bases lining up with TRBD1. The germline V gene encodes CDR1 MNHNS and CDR2 SASEGT. CDR3 size: 14 residues. J gave up 4 bases and V 7 bases, and 4 bases lay outside the gene matches. The CDR3 is CASNWGQGATEAFF. In nucleotides, the CDR3 is TGTGCCAGCAATTGGGGACAGGGGGCCACTGAAGCTTTCTTT.

The CDR3 bases are TGTGCCAGCAGCTTAAAAGAGACCCAGTACTTC. This encodes CASSLKETQYF. The chain couples TRBV11-2 to TRBJ2-5, with no clear D. CDR1 and CDR2 (germline): SGHAT, FQNNGV. The CDR3 is 11 amino acids. Trimming stripped 2 bases from V and 3 bases from J, with 1 base between. Full variable domain (missing parts from reference TRBV11-2 and TRBJ2-5): EAGVAQSPRYKIIEKRQSVAFWCNPISGHATLYWYQQILGQGPKLLIQFQNNGVVDDSQLPKDRFSAERLKGVDSTLKIQPAKLEDSAVYLCASSLKETQYFGPGTRLLVL.

The chain joins TRBV10-3 to TRBJ2-3; perhaps D is TRBD1 or TRBD2 (5 bases each). Looked up from germline, CDR1 is ENHRY and CDR2 is SYGVKD. The CDR3 contains 15 residues. V was pared by 11 bases and J by 2 bases, with 20 bases between. CDR3 coding DNA: TGTGCCGCCTCAGGTCGGGACGGTCTCACAGATACGCAGTATTTT. Protein: CAASGRDGLTDTQYF.

This chain's CDR3 is CATSPLAVGARGTQYF. CDR3 DNA sequence: TGTGCCACCAGTCCCCTTGCGGTGGGAGCCAGGGGGACCCAGTACTTC. This rearrangement joins TRBV15 to TRBJ2-5, with TRBD1 as a possible D gene (6 bases). V lost 6 bases to trimming and J lost 7 bases, with 24 bases between them. Per the germline V gene, CDR1 is LNHNV and CDR2 is YYDKDF (reference sequence). The length of the CDR3 is 16 residues. The whole variable domain, remainder taken from reference TRBV15 and TRBJ2-5, is DAMVIQNPRYQVTQFGKPVTLSCSQTLNHNVMYWYQQKSSQAPKLLFHYYDKDFNNEADTPDNFQSRRPNTSFCFLDIRSPGLGDTAMYLCATSPLAVGARGTQYFGPGTRLLVL.

A few counts support this clone. V gene TRBV5-4 combines with J gene TRBJ2-5, with TRBD2 identical over 9 bases. The V and J ends lost 4 bases and 2 bases, in that order; junction bases with no gene match: 9. Germline-derived CDR1 and CDR2 are SGHNT and YYREEE (reference sequence). This CDR3 region has 16 residues. The CDR3 sequence: CASSPGGSGGQETQYF. The CDR3 coding sequence is TGTGCCAGCAGCCCGGGGGGTAGCGGGGGACAAGAGACCCAGTACTTC.

The rearrangement uses TRBV10-3 and TRBJ1-2; a possible D gene is TRBD1 (5 bases). The germline V gene has CDR1 ENHRY and CDR2 SYGVKD. CDR3 length: 14 residues. V was pared by 6 bases and J by 2 bases, with 13 bases between. The CDR3 loop is CAISGTLANYGYTF. CDR3 coding DNA: TGTGCCATCAGCGGGACCTTAGCAAACTATGGCTACACCTTC.

This rearrangement joins TRBV11-2 to TRBJ1-1; 8 positions match TRBD1. The J segment lost 3 bases and the V segment lost 2 bases, leaving 8 bases of the junction unmatched. Germline V CDR1 and CDR2: SGHAT, FQNNGV. The CDR3 covers 16 residues. The CDR3 here is CASSLSPGGAYTEAFF. CDR3 DNA: TGTGCCAGCAGCTTATCTCCAGGGGGCGCCTACACTGAAGCTTTCTTT.

The chain uses TRBV2 and TRBJ1-6, with a possible D match to TRBD1 (5 bases). Germline CDR1 and CDR2: SNHLY and FYNNEI. V lost 6 bases and J 8 bases, leaving 17 bases between the germline ends. CDR3 length equals 15 residues. The CDR3 DNA reads TGTGCCAGCAGCGTCCGACGGGGGTCGGATTCACCCCTCCACTTT. Residues: CASSVRRGSDSPLHF.

This rearrangement joins TRBV11-1 to TRBJ2-2; D might be TRBD1 or TRBD2, each matching 5 bases. V shed 6 bases and J shed 0 bases, with 11 bases lying between them. This CDR3 comprises 15 residues. Germline V CDR1 and CDR2: SGHAT, FQDESV (reference sequence). The CDR3 sequence is CASSVRDANTGELFF. The DNA for the CDR3 is TGTGCCAGCAGTGTCAGGGACGCGAACACCGGGGAGCTGTTTTTT.

CDR3 sequence: CASSRSVFGSWSGELFF. In nucleotides, the CDR3 is TGTGCCAGCAGCCGCTCGGTATTCGGAAGTTGGTCCGGGGAGCTGTTTTTT. The chain combines TRBV7-2 with TRBJ2-2; D unclear. V shed 5 bases and J shed 6 bases, with 22 bases lying between them. Per the germline V gene, CDR1 is SGHTA and CDR2 is FQGNSA. CDR3 length: 17 amino acids.

This chain connects TRBV4-1 to TRBJ1-2; D not certain. The CDR3 totals 14 residues. Germline values: CDR1 MGHRA, CDR2 YSYEKL. V was trimmed by 1 base and J by 7 bases, leaving 13 bases between them. In DNA form, the CDR3 reads TGCGCCAGCAGCCAAGCTGCAGGAATTCTTGGCTACACCTTC. Translation gives CASSQAAGILGYTF.

The gene calls are TRBV7-9 and TRBJ2-3; D is tentatively TRBD1 or TRBD2 (5 bases each). Per germline, CDR1 SEHNR and CDR2 FQNEAQ (reference sequence). This CDR3 comprises 15 residues. V was pared by 0 bases and J by 7 bases, with 14 bases between. The CDR3 DNA is TGTGCCAGCAGCTTAGCGGGGGACGGTCAATATACGCAGTATTTT. Its protein is CASSLAGDGQYTQYF.

This rearrangement joins TRBV25-1 to TRBJ1-6; D not resolved. Germline V gene data show CDR1 as MGHDK and CDR2 as SYGVNS. CDR3 length: 15 amino acids. V dropped 2 bases and J dropped 6 bases, with 11 bases sitting between them. The CDR3 loop reads CASSEIKGSNSPLHF. CDR3 nucleotides: TGTGCCAGCAGTGAAATTAAAGGGTCTAATTCACCCCTCCACTTT.

This chain connects TRBV6-1 to TRBJ2-1; D may be TRBD1 (6 bases). The V gene lost 1 base and the J gene lost 4 bases, with 17 bases spanning the gap. Germline V CDR1 and CDR2: MNHNS, SASEGT. This CDR3 contains 17 residues. This CDR3 reads CASSEGNQGRLYNEQFF. CDR3 DNA: TGTGCCAGCAGTGAAGGGAACCAGGGGCGGTTATACAATGAGCAGTTCTTC.

The rearrangement uses TRBV7-9 and TRBJ2-7; D is possibly TRBD1 (5 bases). The CDR3 has 14 amino acids. The germline V gene encodes CDR1 SEHNR and CDR2 FQNEAQ (reference sequence). V was pared by 3 bases and J by 0 bases, with 9 bases between. CDR3 sequence (DNA): TGTGCCAGCAGCTTTACAGGATACTCCTACGAGCAGTACTTC. It encodes CASSFTGYSYEQYF.

The chain couples TRBV5-1 to TRBJ2-3; 7 bases are a match to TRBD1. The germline V gene has CDR1 SGHRS and CDR2 YFSETQ. The CDR3 is 17 amino acids. V was pared by 0 bases and J by 1 base, with 8 bases of the junction left unmatched. The CDR3 sequence is CASSLGAGGPGTDTQYF. CDR3 nucleotide sequence: TGCGCCAGCAGCTTGGGGGCAGGGGGTCCGGGCACAGATACGCAGTATTTT.

The chain combines TRBV28 with TRBJ1-2; D remains ambiguous. The V end was cut by 1 base, the J end by 4 bases, with 4 bases between. The CDR3 spans 12 residues. CDR1 MDHEN and CDR2 SYDVKM come from the germline V gene. The CDR3 is CASSLYPYGYTF. The CDR3 DNA is TGTGCCAGCAGTTTATACCCCTATGGCTACACCTTC.

The chain links TRBV6-6 to TRBJ2-7; D call uncertain. The germline V gene has CDR1 MNHNY and CDR2 SVGAGI (reference sequence). The CDR3 spans 14 residues. V was clipped by 5 bases and J by 0 bases, with 11 bases between them. This CDR3 reads CASSRLESSYEQYF. The DNA of the CDR3 is TGTGCCAGCAGTCGCCTCGAGAGCTCCTACGAGCAGTACTTC.

The J gene is TRBJ1-2, the V gene TRBV9; 9 bases are shared with TRBD1. The CDR3 contains 17 residues. V gave up 0 bases and J gave up 6 bases; unmatched junction bases: 12. Germline V gene lookup returns CDR1 SGDLS and CDR2 YYNGEE. The CDR3 sequence: CASSVASSSGQGNGYTF. CDR3 in DNA: TGTGCCAGCAGCGTAGCGTCGTCCTCGGGACAGGGAAATGGCTACACCTTC.

In its sample, this clone was seen once. The chain employs TRBV27 and TRBJ2-3, with D unresolved. Germline V CDR1 and CDR2: MNHEY, SMNVEV (reference sequence). The CDR3 has 11 amino acids. V lost 6 bases and J 6 bases, leaving 7 bases between the germline ends. The CDR3 DNA reads TGTGCCAGCAGCCACGCGGATACGCAGTATTTT. Translation gives CASSHADTQYF.

V gene TRBV18 combines with J gene TRBJ2-2; D gene uncertain. This CDR3 is built from 15 residues. V was cut by 3 bases and J by 3 bases, with 11 bases left in between. The germline gives CDR1 KGHSH, CDR2 LQKENI. CDR3 region: CASSPRQVDTGELFF. DNA for the CDR3: TGTGCCAGCTCACCGCGTCAGGTGGACACCGGGGAGCTGTTTTTT.

The chain combines TRBV6-6 with TRBJ1-2; 7 nucleotides line up with TRBD1. With 0 bases clipped from V and 7 bases from J, the junction kept 11 bases outside the gene matches. Germline V gene sequence: CDR1 MNHNY, CDR2 SVGAGI (reference sequence). The CDR3 extends over 16 amino acids. The CDR3 DNA is TGTGCCAGCAGTTACTCGGGAGACAGGGTTGGGGGTGGCTACACCTTC. The encoded protein is CASSYSGDRVGGGYTF.

This clone was found a few times. V gene TRBV4-1 combines with J gene TRBJ2-3; maybe TRBD1 (6 bases). In germline, CDR1 is MGHRA, CDR2 YSYEKL. V gave up 4 bases and J gave up 0 bases, with 8 bases separating them. There are 14 residues in the CDR3. The CDR3 reads CASSRGQSTDTQYF. CDR3 nucleotide sequence: TGCGCCAGCAGCCGCGGACAGAGCACAGATACGCAGTATTTT.

This clone was counted a single time. The chain couples TRBV5-1 to TRBJ2-4; a weak D match, TRBD1 (5 bases). The length of the CDR3 is 16 residues. CDR1 and CDR2 (germline): SGHRS, YFSETQ. Trimming left V 0 bases short and J 0 bases short, with 10 bases between. The CDR3 region is CASSLGRVEAKNIQYF. As DNA, the CDR3 is TGCGCCAGCAGCTTGGGCAGGGTGGAAGCCAAAAACATTCAGTACTTC. Full variable domain (outside the CDR3, taken from reference TRBV5-1 and TRBJ2-4): KAGVTQTPRYLIKTRGQQVTLSCSPISGHRSVSWYQQTPGQGLQFLFEYFSETQRNKGNFPGRFSGRQFSNSRSEMNVSTLELGDSALYLCASSLGRVEAKNIQYFGAGTRLSVL.

V is TRBV7-8 and J is TRBJ2-1, with a weak D call TRBD2 (5 bases). Germline V gene sequence: CDR1 SGHVS, CDR2 FQNEAQ. The V gene lost 3 bases and the J gene lost 3 bases, with 9 bases spanning the gap. The CDR3 is made up of 14 amino acids. The CDR3 loop reads CASSLTKGYNEQFF. The CDR3 DNA reads as TGTGCCAGCAGCTTGACTAAGGGCTACAATGAGCAGTTCTTC.